Listed below are T cell receptor beta chains from one sample, sequenced in a study of beta chain features in type 1 diabetes. The assay was immunoSEQ multiplex PCR, and TCRdb's table has in-frame clones only and misses some. The top ten clones hold approximately 0.016% of a sample with roughly 340,000 clones, 13% of them seen once. Specimen: naive CD4+ T cells from blood. Source of these receptors: a woman between 18 and 29 years old with type 1 diabetes. CDR3s include the opening cysteine and the closing phenylalanine or tryptophan. The D gene is left open where the match is weak. Rows may omit the clone size; those that give it use once, few, many or a size class.

clone size	D gene	CDR3 length	J gene	V gene	CDR3 protein	CDR3 DNA
.	.	15	TRBJ2-3	TRBV25-1	CASSGEHGSTDTQYF	TGTGCCAGCAGTGGGGAGCATGGGAGCACAGATACGCAGTATTTT
once	.	14	TRBJ2-3	TRBV9	CASSVDSRTDTQYF	TGTGCCAGCAGCGTGGACAGCCGCACAGATACGCAGTATTTT
few	.	13	TRBJ2-7	TRBV2	CASSDGGSYEQYF	TGTGCCAGCAGTGACGGGGGTTCCTACGAGCAGTACTTC
.	TRBD1	17	TRBJ1-5	TRBV4-2	CASSQSRDRQGGQPQHF	TGTGCCAGCAGCCAAAGCCGTGACCGACAGGGCGGGCAGCCCCAGCATTTT
.	TRBD2	17	TRBJ2-6	TRBV11-2	CASSFGGRALGANVLTF	TGTGCCAGCAGCTTCGGCGGGAGGGCTCTTGGGGCCAACGTCCTGACTTTC
few	.	14	TRBJ2-3	TRBV11-2	CASSFGGTTDTQYF	TGTGCCAGCAGCTTTGGCGGAACCACAGATACGCAGTATTTT
few	.	14	TRBJ1-2	TRBV2	CASSESGFNYGYTF	TGTGCCAGCAGTGAGTCGGGATTTAACTATGGCTACACCTTC
.	.	12	TRBJ1-3	TRBV2	CASSETQNTIYF	TGTGCCAGCAGTGAGACACAAAACACCATATATTTT
few	.	15	TRBJ1-4	TRBV7-2	CASSLAGSQNEKLFF	TGTGCCAGCAGCCTCGCGGGGTCGCAAAATGAAAAACTGTTTTTT
few	.	16	TRBJ2-2	TRBV5-5	CASSLIAAANTGELFF	TGTGCCAGCAGCTTGATAGCGGCCGCGAACACCGGGGAGCTGTTTTTT
few	.	17	TRBJ2-3	TRBV19	CASSIGSSPGDADTQYF	TGTGCCAGTAGTATAGGCAGCTCCCCGGGGGACGCAGATACGCAGTATTTT
.	TRBD1	12	TRBJ1-2	TRBV19	CASSVQGPGYTF	TGTGCCAGTAGTGTACAGGGGCCCGGCTACACCTTC
.	TRBD1	14	TRBJ1-2	TRBV7-8	CASSLSGTGPIYTF	TGTGCCAGCAGCTTAAGCGGGACAGGGCCAATCTACACCTTC
.	.	15	TRBJ1-2	TRBV9	CASSARLTGHYGYTF	TGTGCCAGCAGCGCGCGGTTGACAGGCCACTATGGCTACACCTTC
.	.	13	TRBJ1-1	TRBV19	CASNRAQGTEAFF	TGTGCCAGTAACAGGGCCCAGGGCACTGAAGCTTTCTTT
few	.	11	TRBJ2-3	TRBV30	CAWSRTDTQYF	TGTGCCTGGAGTCGGACAGATACGCAGTATTTT
.	TRBD2	16	TRBJ2-3	TRBV13	CASSSPSGISTDTQYF	TGTGCCAGCAGCTCACCTAGCGGCATTAGCACAGATACGCAGTATTTT
.	TRBD2	15	TRBJ2-1	TRBV29-1	CSVILLAGGYNEQFF	TGCAGCGTCATACTACTAGCGGGAGGGTATAATGAGCAGTTCTTC
.	TRBD2	18	TRBJ2-6	TRBV4-2	CASSPRLAGESGANVLTF	TGTGCCAGCAGCCCCAGACTAGCGGGAGAAAGCGGGGCCAACGTCCTGACTTTC
.	.	14	TRBJ2-2	TRBV28	CASGGVPNTGELFF	TGTGCCAGTGGAGGGGTCCCCAACACCGGGGAGCTGTTTTTT
few	TRBD2	14	TRBJ2-1	TRBV11-2	CASSSVAGADEQFF	TGTGCCAGCAGCTCTGTAGCGGGAGCCGATGAGCAGTTCTTC
few	TRBD2	15	TRBJ2-7	TRBV28	CASSLGLAGYYEQYF	TGTGCCAGCAGTTTGGGACTAGCGGGATACTACGAGCAGTACTTC
.	TRBD1	15	TRBJ2-2	TRBV5-1	CASSFTGTGPGELFF	TGCGCCAGCAGCTTCACCGGGACAGGCCCCGGGGAGCTGTTTTTT
few	TRBD1	15	TRBJ1-1	TRBV18	CASSPPKGADTEAFF	TGTGCCAGCTCACCACCTAAGGGGGCCGACACTGAAGCTTTCTTT
few	.	13	TRBJ2-5	TRBV7-3	CASSFSGRETQYF	TGTGCCAGCAGTTTCAGCGGAAGGGAGACCCAGTACTTC
.	TRBD2	17	TRBJ2-4	TRBV4-3	CASSQYISGSKENIQYF	TGCGCCAGCAGCCAATATATAAGCGGGAGCAAGGAAAACATTCAGTACTTC
.	TRBD1	16	TRBJ2-1	TRBV15	CATSRDRAGGMNEQFF	TGTGCCACCAGCAGAGATAGGGCAGGGGGCATGAATGAGCAGTTCTTC
.	.	15	TRBJ2-3	TRBV25-1	CASSESGVGTDTQYF	TGTGCCAGCAGTGAATCAGGGGTCGGCACAGATACGCAGTATTTT
.	.	15	TRBJ2-3	TRBV5-1	CASSLVQGTTDTQYF	TGCGCCAGCAGCTTGGTCCAGGGGACCACAGATACGCAGTATTTT
few	TRBD2	16	TRBJ2-5	TRBV10-2	CASSGISGSPLETQYF	TGCGCCAGCAGTGGTATAAGCGGGAGCCCCCTGGAGACCCAGTACTTC
.	TRBD1	13	TRBJ2-7	TRBV28	CASSRDRVDEQYF	TGTGCCAGCAGCCGGGACAGGGTCGACGAGCAGTACTTC
few	TRBD1	14	TRBJ2-7	TRBV4-2	CASSHGDRVYEQYF	TGTGCCAGCAGCCACGGTGACAGGGTCTACGAGCAGTACTTC
few	.	11	TRBJ2-1	TRBV5-4	CASSLQDLQFF	TGTGCCAGCAGCTTGCAGGATTTGCAGTTCTTC
few	.	15	TRBJ2-7	TRBV5-4	CASSTKTGAVYEQYF	TGTGCCAGCAGCACGAAGACTGGGGCGGTCTACGAGCAGTACTTC
few	.	16	TRBJ2-1	TRBV11-2	CASSPRLGGGGNEQFF	TGTGCCAGCAGCCCCCGGCTCGGGGGAGGAGGTAATGAGCAGTTCTTC
few	.	13	TRBJ2-5	TRBV5-4	CASSPRYHETQYF	TGTGCCAGCAGCCCTCGCTACCACGAGACCCAGTACTTC
.	.	13	TRBJ2-3	TRBV11-3	CASSLGDTDTQYF	TGTGCCAGCAGCTTAGGCGACACAGATACGCAGTATTTT
.	TRBD1	14	TRBJ1-1	TRBV30	CAWSAGDRNTEAFF	TGTGCCTGGAGTGCGGGGGACAGGAACACTGAAGCTTTCTTT
.	.	14	TRBJ2-1	TRBV11-2	CASSPQGFYNEQFF	TGTGCCAGCAGCCCCCAGGGATTCTACAATGAGCAGTTCTTC
.	TRBD2	15	TRBJ2-7	TRBV27	CASSNWASGTYEQYF	TGTGCCAGCAGCAACTGGGCTAGCGGGACTTACGAGCAGTACTTC
few	.	16	TRBJ2-3	TRBV5-5	CASSPGRGGGTDTQYF	TGTGCCAGCAGCCCGGGGCGGGGTGGAGGCACAGATACGCAGTATTTT
.	TRBD1	15	TRBJ2-5	TRBV5-4	CASSGGQAYQETQYF	TGTGCCAGCAGCGGGGGACAGGCGTACCAAGAGACCCAGTACTTC
.	TRBD2	16	TRBJ2-3	TRBV7-2	CASSFRTSGITDTQYF	TGTGCCAGCAGCTTCAGGACTAGCGGTATCACAGATACGCAGTATTTT
few	.	14	TRBJ2-7	TRBV4-2	CASSQGVGTYEQYF	TGTGCCAGCAGCCAAGGGGTCGGGACCTACGAGCAGTACTTC
few	.	14	TRBJ1-5	TRBV7-9	CASSPLSVNQPQHF	TGTGCCAGCAGCCCCCTCAGTGTGAATCAGCCCCAGCATTTT
.	.	10	TRBJ2-2	TRBV2	CASTAGELFF	TGTGCCAGCACGGCCGGGGAGCTGTTTTTT
.	TRBD1	14	TRBJ2-2	TRBV28	CASSLTGSVGELFF	TGTGCCAGCAGTTTGACAGGGTCGGTCGGGGAGCTGTTTTTT
few	TRBD1	14	TRBJ1-1	TRBV5-1	CASSHRDRNTEAFF	TGCGCCAGCAGCCACCGGGACAGGAACACTGAAGCTTTCTTT
few	.	14	TRBJ2-7	TRBV5-1	CASSPTGDAYEQYF	TGCGCCAGCAGCCCGACAGGCGATGCCTACGAGCAGTACTTC
.	.	15	TRBJ2-5	TRBV14	CASSLMGAVRETQYF	TGTGCCAGCAGCCTCATGGGAGCAGTTCGGGAGACCCAGTACTTC